This T cell receptor beta chain was captured by sequencing in a study of T-cell reconstitution after alpha-beta-depleted transplantation in children. V dropped 4 bases and J dropped 2 bases, with 10 bases sitting between them. Per germline, CDR1 SGHRS and CDR2 YFSETQ. The CDR3 contains 15 residues. This clonotype appeared many times. During its preparation, the TCRbeta library received unique molecular identifiers. TCRdb re-called the PCR reads with MiXCR, one entry per CDR3 protein. The sample consists of some 16,000 distinct CDR3 sequences, approximately 5.1% of them appearing once. The chain combines TRBV5-1 with TRBJ2-6; D is unresolved. The sequence was collected from a boy between 5 and 17 years old with acute lymphoblastic leukemia, due to receive a stem cell transplant. The sample was PBMCs, taken before TCRalphabeta/CD19-depleted stem cell transplant. CDR3 bases: TGCGCCAGCAGCCCTCAGAAGGCTGGGGCCAACGTCCTGACTTTC. This encodes CASSPQKAGANVLTF.